The 25 T cell receptor beta chains listed next were all sequenced from one sample in a study of T-cell memory formation after mild COVID-19. Via MiXCR, TCRdb re-called the 5' RACE reads, giving one row per CDR3 protein. Of hundreds of thousands of distinct CDR3 sequences in the sample, about a sixth were seen once. Sequencing was done on a sample of PBMCs or a T cell subset sorted from them (not recorded which). The source is an adult woman who had mild COVID-19 (a few samples of this study predate the infection). Cell type and time point are not known.

The rearrangement joins TRBV2 to TRBJ1-2, with D unresolved. Trimming cost V 6 bases and J 3 bases, with 11 bases left between them. CDR3 length equals 13 residues. CDR1 is SNHLY, CDR2 FYNNEI, per germline. CDR3 bases: TGTGCCAGCAGGCTGATAGGGCACTATGGCTACACCTTC. Translation gives CASRLIGHYGYTF. The complete variable domain, with remaining parts taken from reference TRBV2 and TRBJ1-2, reads EPEVTQTPSHQVTQMGQEVILRCVPISNHLYFYWYRQILGQKVEFLVSFYNNEISEKSEIFDDQFSVERPDGSNFTLKIRSTKLEDSAMYFCASRLIGHYGYTFGSGTRLTVV.

The chain links TRBV5-1 to TRBJ2-1; no clear D gene. Germline CDR1 is SGHRS and CDR2 is YFSETQ. Trimming shortened V by 0 bases and J by 12 bases, and 7 bases separated the two germline ends. The CDR3 length is 11 residues. The CDR3 bases are TGCGCCAGCAGCTTGGGCTGGGGGCAGTTCTTC. Encoded protein: CASSLGWGQFF.

There are a few counts of this clonotype. This chain links TRBV30 with TRBJ1-5; D uncertain. Between the trimmed V and J ends, which lost 2 bases and 9 bases, there was a span of 11 bases. Germline-derived CDR1 and CDR2 are GTSNPN and SVGIG (reference sequence). CDR3 size: 12 residues. The CDR3 loop is CAWSSSYGPQHF. The CDR3 DNA reads TGTGCCTGGAGTTCCTCCTATGGGCCCCAGCATTTT.

This clonotype showed up just a few times. The chain combines TRBV7-6 with TRBJ2-6, with a possible D match to TRBD1 (6 bases). Between the trimmed V and J ends, which lost 5 bases and 1 base, there was a span of 9 bases. Germline V gives CDR1 SGHVS, CDR2 FNYEAQ. This CDR3 is built from 15 residues. For the CDR3, the DNA is TGTGCCAGCAGCGGTACAGGGTCTGGGGCCAACGTCCTGACTTTC. Residues: CASSGTGSGANVLTF. Together with reference TRBV7-6 and TRBJ2-6, the CDR3 gives the full variable domain: GAGVSQSPRYKVTKRGQDVALRCDPISGHVSLYWYRQALGQGPEFLTYFNYEAQQDKSGLPNDRFSAERPEGSISTLTIQRTEQRDSAMYRCASSGTGSGANVLTFGAGSRLTVL.

The V and J genes are TRBV5-1 and TRBJ1-1; D is unresolved. Trimming removed 4 bases from V and 5 bases from J, with 15 bases in between. The CDR3 is 14 amino acids. Germline V gene sequence: CDR1 SGHRS, CDR2 YFSETQ. The CDR3 DNA is TGCGCCAGCAGCCTAAGGACCGTGGAGACTGAAGCTTTCTTT. Its translation: CASSLRTVETEAFF.

This clonotype was picked up many times. The genes are TRBV5-1 and TRBJ2-3, with 7 bases fitting TRBD2. The CDR3 totals 16 residues. The germline V gene has CDR1 SGHRS and CDR2 YFSETQ. V lost 1 base, J lost 2 bases, and 7 bases stayed unmatched. The CDR3 loop is CASSLTGRASTDTQYF. The DNA of the CDR3 is TGCGCCAGCAGCTTGACGGGGAGGGCATCCACAGATACGCAGTATTTT.

There are a few counts of this clonotype. This chain uses TRBV20-1 with TRBJ2-5; perhaps D is TRBD1 or TRBD2 (6 bases each). Germline values: CDR1 DFQATT, CDR2 SNEGSKA (reference sequence). There are 18 residues in the CDR3. V shed 0 bases and J shed 2 bases, with 22 bases lying between them. The DNA of the CDR3 is TGCAGTGCTAGAGATCATTCTGGGGGGCTAAAGGAACAAGAGACCCAGTACTTC. Its protein is CSARDHSGGLKEQETQYF.

This clonotype was seen a few times. V usage is TRBV30 and J usage is TRBJ2-1; TRBD2 might be the D (7 bases). The CDR3 is 14 residues long. From germline, CDR1 is GTSNPN and CDR2 SVGIG (reference sequence). The CDR3 nucleotides read TGTGGGTATCGAAAGGCGGGGGCATACAATGAGCAGTTCTTC. Its protein is CGYRKAGAYNEQFF.

The chain employs TRBV3-1 and TRBJ2-1, with 11 bases matching TRBD2. Trimming removed 6 bases from V and 6 bases from J; junction bases left unmatched: 1. The V gene's germline CDR1 is LGHDT and CDR2 YNNKEL (reference sequence). The CDR3 consists of 13 residues. CDR3 bases: TGTGCCAGCAGGACTAGCGGGGTCAATGAGCAGTTCTTC. Translation gives CASRTSGVNEQFF.

This clonotype was observed a few times. The V call is TRBV27, the J call TRBJ2-6; perhaps D is TRBD1 or TRBD2 (5 bases each). CDR1 and CDR2 (germline): MNHEY, SMNVEV (reference sequence). This CDR3 region has 15 residues. V dropped 6 bases and J dropped 12 bases, with 21 bases sitting between them. Here the CDR3 DNA reads TGTGCCAGCAGGCAGACCGGGACGCCGGTGGGCGTCCTGACTTTC. This sequence encodes CASRQTGTPVGVLTF.

This clonotype has only a few counts. This sequence joins TRBV30 and TRBJ1-2; 9 bases align to TRBD1. Looked up from germline, CDR1 is GTSNPN and CDR2 is SVGIG (reference sequence). The CDR3 is made up of 17 amino acids. V lost 4 bases and J lost 4; bases outside the gene matches: 16. The CDR3 reads CAWNQRTGVWASYGYTF. CDR3 nucleotide sequence: TGTGCCTGGAACCAACGGACAGGGGTTTGGGCCTCCTATGGCTACACCTTC.

This clonotype has more than one count but fewer than ten. The J gene is TRBJ1-2, the V gene TRBV3-1; 10 bases are a match to TRBD1. The J segment lost 8 bases and the V segment lost 0 bases, leaving 21 bases of the junction unmatched. This CDR3 contains 20 residues. Looked up from germline, CDR1 is LGHDT and CDR2 is YNNKEL (reference sequence). CDR3 DNA sequence: TGTGCCAGCAGCCAAGATCTGGATTTCGGGGAGATAGACAGGGGGCAAGGCTACACCTTC. Amino acid sequence: CASSQDLDFGEIDRGQGYTF. Based on the CDR3 plus reference TRBV3-1 and TRBJ1-2, the full variable domain is DTAVSQTPKYLVTQMGNDKSIKCEQNLGHDTMYWYKQDSKKFLKIMFSYNNKELIINETVPNRFSPKSPDKAHLNLHINSLELGDSAVYFCASSQDLDFGEIDRGQGYTFGSGTRLTVV.

This clonotype was observed many times. The chain combines TRBV7-6 with TRBJ2-2, with 7 bases that match TRBD1. The CDR3 sequence is 13 residues long. Germline V gives CDR1 SGHVS, CDR2 FNYEAQ. With V trimmed by 1 base and J by 8 bases, 1 base remained unmatched. CDR3 protein: CASSLEGAGELFF. DNA for the CDR3: TGTGCCAGCAGCTTAGAGGGGGCTGGGGAGCTGTTTTTT.

V and J are TRBV5-1 and TRBJ1-1, with 7 bases identical to TRBD1. CDR1 SGHRS and CDR2 YFSETQ come from the germline V gene. The CDR3 sequence is 14 residues long. The junction had 6 bases not matched to a gene; V was cut back by 4 bases and J by 3 bases. The CDR3 bases are TGCGCCAGCAGCACAACAGGGGTGGACACTGAAGCTTTCTTT. The encoded protein is CASSTTGVDTEAFF.

This chain links TRBV7-9 with TRBJ2-1, with 9 bases lining up with TRBD2. With V trimmed by 8 bases and J by 7 bases, 6 bases remained unmatched. This CDR3 region has 13 residues. Germline V gives CDR1 SEHNR, CDR2 FQNEAQ (reference sequence). CDR3 in amino acids: CASSGLASNEQFF. In DNA, the CDR3 is TGTGCCAGCTCAGGACTAGCGAGTAATGAGCAGTTCTTC.

This clonotype showed up many times. The chain carries TRBV9 and TRBJ2-3; 10 nucleotides agree with TRBD2. Germline V gives CDR1 SGDLS, CDR2 YYNGEE. This CDR3 has 17 residues. The trim removed 3 bases at V and 4 bases at J, leaving 11 bases unmatched. The DNA of the CDR3 is TGTGCCAGCAGCGGACTTGCTAGCGGGAGTTCCTCAGATACGCAGTATTTT. It specifies CASSGLASGSSSDTQYF.

This clonotype was observed a handful of times. This rearrangement joins TRBV18 to TRBJ1-4; TRBD1 matches at 9 bases. The J segment lost 10 bases and the V segment lost 3 bases, leaving 6 bases of the junction unmatched. The CDR3 is 14 amino acids. Germline assignment: CDR1 KGHSH and CDR2 LQKENI. The CDR3 loop reads CASSPSPDRGKLFF. The CDR3 coding sequence is TGTGCCAGCTCACCGAGTCCGGACAGGGGAAAACTGTTTTTT. The whole variable domain, remainder taken from reference TRBV18 and TRBJ1-4, is NAGVMQNPRHLVRRRGQEARLRCSPMKGHSHVYWYRQLPEEGLKFMVYLQKENIIDESGMPKERFSAEFPKEGPSILRIQQVVRGDSAAYFCASSPSPDRGKLFFGSGTQLSVL.

This chain connects TRBV3-1 to TRBJ2-2, with TRBD1 matching over 8 bases. The CDR3 is 17 amino acids. V lost 4 bases, J lost 0 bases, and 7 bases stayed unmatched. Germline CDR1 LGHDT, CDR2 YNNKEL (reference sequence). The CDR3 here is CASSRIPGGANTGELFF. The CDR3 bases are TGTGCCAGCAGCCGAATCCCAGGGGGCGCGAACACCGGGGAGCTGTTTTTT.

Note on this clonotype: The germline gene is not matched at one end of the junction; a read error may be the cause. CDR3 sequence (DNA): TGTGTCAGCAGGAACCTCTTGAGTCCTAAGGGCTACACCTTC. Amino acids: CVSRNLLSPKGYTF. The chain recombines TRBV11-2 with TRBJ1-2, with D uncertain. The CDR3 covers 14 residues. Germline V gene lookup returns CDR1 SGHAT and CDR2 FQNNGV.

The CDR3 protein is CASSPNPAGGPDNEQFF. Here the CDR3 DNA reads TGTGCCAGCAGCCCAAATCCAGCGGGAGGGCCGGACAATGAGCAGTTCTTC. The chain carries TRBV7-6 and TRBJ2-1, with 10 bases matching TRBD2. Germline V lookup: CDR1 SGHVS, CDR2 FNYEAQ. The CDR3 extends over 17 amino acids. Trimming removed 5 bases from V and 5 bases from J; junction bases left unmatched: 12.

V is TRBV21-1 and J is TRBJ1-6; no DNA check was done on the table's D call, TRBD1. TRBV21-1 has pseudogene status. The length of the CDR3 is 14 residues. The CDR3 region is CASSYPGDNSPLHF. In nucleotides, the CDR3 is TGTGCCAGCAGCTACCCAGGGGATAATTCACCCCTCCACTTT.

This chain joins TRBV11-3 and TRBJ2-3, with 7 bases aligning to TRBD2. V shed 4 bases and J 4 bases; nucleotides not matched to a gene: 11. The CDR3 is 16 residues long. Germline values: CDR1 SGHNT, CDR2 YENEEA. As DNA, the CDR3 is TGTGCCAGCAGCTCGATACTAGGGAGGGAGGCAGATACGCAGTATTTT. It codes for CASSSILGREADTQYF.

The rearrangement links TRBV6-1 to TRBJ2-2; 7 nucleotides line up with TRBD1. V shed 8 bases, J shed 5 bases, and the junction held 8 bases outside the gene matches. CDR1 and CDR2 from the germline V gene are MNHNS and SASEGT. There are 14 residues in the CDR3. CDR3 protein: CASWAGGITGELFF. The CDR3 nucleotides are TGTGCCAGCTGGGCAGGGGGTATTACCGGGGAGCTGTTTTTT.

This clonotype was seen more than once but under ten times. The chain couples TRBV7-8 to TRBJ2-1; D is possibly TRBD1 (6 bases). Germline lookup yields CDR1 SGHVS and CDR2 FQNEAQ. V lost 0 bases and J 2 bases, leaving 14 bases between the germline ends. The length of the CDR3 is 17 residues. CDR3 protein: CASSLARAGATYNEQFF. As DNA, the CDR3 is TGTGCCAGCAGCTTAGCGAGGGCAGGGGCGACCTACAATGAGCAGTTCTTC.

This clonotype has just a few counts. The chain has TRBV5-1 and TRBJ2-7; 7 nucleotides match TRBD1. Germline V gives CDR1 SGHRS, CDR2 YFSETQ. CDR3 length equals 13 residues. Trimming took 4 bases from V and 2 from J; bases not matched to a gene: 3. CDR3 coding DNA: TGCGCCAGCAGCATAGACAGGGCCTACGAGCAGTACTTC. Encoded protein: CASSIDRAYEQYF.